Presented here are 9 T cell receptor beta chains from one specimen sequenced in a study of blood T cell repertoires in COVID-19. Generated by immunoSEQ multiplex PCR, the TCRdb table keeps only in-frame clones and is missing some. The table lists approximately 150,000 clones, approximately 93% of them singletons. The sample comprised peripheral blood. The receptor set was obtained from a woman aged 55-70 years with COVID-19, enrolled during active disease.

This clone showed up just once. The V and J genes are TRBV9 and TRBJ1-4; possibly TRBD1 for D (6 bases). The V and J ends lost 4 bases and 8 bases respectively, with 18 bases between them. Per germline, CDR1 SGDLS and CDR2 YYNGEE. The CDR3 is 15 amino acids. In DNA, the CDR3 is TGTGCCAGCAGCACCCGTGTGGGGGGGCAGGAAAAACTGTTTTTT. It codes for CASSTRVGGQEKLFF.

The chain has TRBV5-4 and TRBJ2-5; TRBD2 matches at 10 bases. From germline, CDR1 is SGHNT and CDR2 YYREEE (reference sequence). Trimming cost V 1 base and J 4 bases; bases outside gene matches: 13. CDR3 length: 18 amino acids. The CDR3 nucleotides read TGTGCCAGCAGCTTGAAGTCCGGGGGTAGCGGGGGGACAGAGACCCAGTACTTC. It codes for CASSLKSGGSGGTETQYF.

J is TRBJ2-3 and V is TRBV9; TRBD2 matches at 10 bases. Germline values: CDR1 SGDLS, CDR2 YYNGEE. There are 15 residues in the CDR3. Trimming removed 4 bases from V and 3 bases from J; junction bases left unmatched: 5. This CDR3 reads CASSTGTSVTDTQYF. CDR3 nucleotide sequence: TGTGCCAGCAGCACAGGGACTAGCGTAACAGATACGCAGTATTTT. The full variable domain, rest sourced from reference TRBV9 and TRBJ2-3, is DSGVTQTPKHLITATGQRVTLRCSPRSGDLSVYWYQQSLDQGLQFLIQYYNGEERAKGNILERFSAQQFPDLHSELNLSSLELGDSALYFCASSTGTSVTDTQYFGPGTRLTVL.

The chain joins TRBV15 to TRBJ2-5; D is possibly TRBD2 (6 bases). Looked up from germline, CDR1 is LNHNV and CDR2 is YYDKDF (reference sequence). The germline V and J ends were trimmed by 5 bases and 5 bases, with 12 bases remaining between them. This CDR3 region has 13 residues. The CDR3 DNA reads TGTGCCACCAGCGGGGGGTTTAGGGAGACCCAGTACTTC. It specifies CATSGGFRETQYF.

V usage is TRBV27 and J usage is TRBJ2-3, with D perhaps matching TRBD2 (6 bases). Germline V CDR1 and CDR2: MNHEY, SMNVEV (reference sequence). Trimming left V 7 bases short and J 4 bases short, with 12 bases between. This CDR3 region has 13 residues. CDR3 amino acids: CASTGGTADTQYF. CDR3 sequence (DNA): TGTGCCAGCACTGGGGGGACCGCAGATACGCAGTATTTT.

The CDR3 DNA reads TGTGCCAGCGACTCAGACAGGGTAAACTATGGCTACACCTTC. Protein product: CASDSDRVNYGYTF. The chain joins TRBV7-9 to TRBJ1-2; 7 bases match TRBD1. Trimming removed 8 bases from V and 2 bases from J; junction bases left unmatched: 8. The CDR3 is 14 amino acids. Germline values: CDR1 SEHNR, CDR2 FQNEAQ (reference sequence).

This sequence joins TRBV4-3 and TRBJ2-3; 9 positions match TRBD1. V shed 4 bases and J 0 bases; nucleotides not matched to a gene: 2. The CDR3 loop spans 15 amino acids. CDR1 LGHNA and CDR2 YSLEER come from the germline V gene. The CDR3 nucleotides are TGCGCCAGCAGCCTAGACAGGGGGAGCACAGATACGCAGTATTTT. Translation: CASSLDRGSTDTQYF.

This rearrangement joins TRBV4-2 to TRBJ1-1; D might be TRBD1 (6 bases). Germline V gene lookup returns CDR1 LGHNA and CDR2 YNFKEQ. Trimming pared 2 bases from V and 8 bases from J, leaving 9 bases between. The CDR3 totals 12 residues. In DNA, the CDR3 is TGTGCCAGCAGCCAAACCGGGACAGAAGCTTTCTTT. Translated, it gives CASSQTGTEAFF.

The V call is TRBV11-3, the J call TRBJ1-1; maybe TRBD1 (5 bases). The CDR3 is made up of 13 amino acids. Trimming removed 5 bases at V and 3 bases at J, with 10 bases between. Germline V gene sequence: CDR1 SGHNT, CDR2 YENEEA. CDR3: CASSHTGDTEAFF. DNA for the CDR3: TGTGCCAGCAGCCATACGGGGGACACTGAAGCTTTCTTT.